Sequencing of this TCR beta chain was carried out in a study of cytomegalovirus exposure and HLA in healthy donors. General study findings and limits: Researchers reported in a later analysis that a missense DCLRE1C variant was tied to TCR beta V- and J-gene trimming. The study designated 164 TCR beta chains cytomegalovirus-associated. Reportedly, HLA-A and HLA-B alleles of most subjects were accurately predicted from TCR beta.

With respect to this clone: Its target is unknown. The sample contains more than one DNA sequence encoding this CDR3.

Germline loops: CDR1 SGHRS, CDR2 YFSETQ. Unmatched junction bases numbered 12, after V lost 2 bases and J lost 5 bases. This CDR3 is 18 amino acids long. The PCR contained 60 Vbeta and 13 Jbeta primers. Data came from immunoSEQ multiplex PCR; TCRdb stores just in-frame clones and leaves some out. Counted here are around 140,000 clones, around three quarters occurring once; the ten biggest clones make up around 2.5%. The rearrangement joins TRBV5-1 to TRBJ2-2, with 10 bases matching TRBD2. This TCR was recovered from a woman under 30 in good health and CMV-seropositive. Sequences were obtained from PBMCs. CDR3 DNA sequence: TGCGCCAGCAGCTTTGCGAGGCTAGCGGGGGTGCGGACCGGGGAGCTGTTTTTT. This gives the protein CASSFARLAGVRTGELFF.